These T cell receptor beta chains were read from a single sample in a study of blood T cell repertoires in COVID-19. Repertoires were generated with immunoSEQ multiplex PCR, while TCRdb's copy carries only in-frame clones and drops some. The profile shows some 210,000 clones, about four fifths of them singletons. The specimen sequenced was PBMCs or T cells enriched from blood (not recorded which). The receptors shown here come from a woman in her 50s with acute COVID-19. CDR3s include the opening cysteine and the closing phenylalanine or tryptophan. The order of the fields is D gene, J gene, V gene, clone size, CDR3 DNA, CDR3 protein. A D gene is named only where the DNA matches it firmly. Size values are once, few and many counts, or a class for expanded clones, and some rows have none.

>.|TRBJ1-1|TRBV7-9|.
TGTGCCAGCAGCCTCTTAGAAGCTTTCTTT
CASSLLEAFF
>.|TRBJ2-7|TRBV5-6|.
TGTGCCAGCAGCTTGTACTACGAGCAGTACTTC
CASSLYYEQYF
>TRBD2|TRBJ2-7|TRBV27|.
TGTGCCAGCACTCCTCAGTCTAGCGGGATGGGAGAGCAGTACTTC
CASTPQSSGMGEQYF
>.|TRBJ1-5|TRBV4-3|.
TGCGCCAGCAGCCAAGATCGCGGGGATAGCAATCAGCCCCAGCATTTT
CASSQDRGDSNQPQHF
>TRBD2|TRBJ2-7|TRBV4-3|.
TGCGCCAGCAGCCAAGAGCGCCTAGCGGCGGGGGAGCAGTACTTC
CASSQERLAAGEQYF
>TRBD2|TRBJ2-1|TRBV10-3|.
TGTGCCATCAGGACCGGGACTAGCGCTTCGGGTGCCTACAATGAGCAGTTCTTC
CAIRTGTSASGAYNEQFF
>TRBD1|TRBJ1-2|TRBV12-3/TRBV12-4|.
TGTGCCAGCAGTCCGGACAGGGACTATGGCTACACCTTC
CASSPDRDYGYTF
>TRBD2|TRBJ2-5|TRBV3-1/TRBV3-2|.
TGTGCCAGCAGAGGGACTAGCGGTCAAGAGACCCAGTACTTC
CASRGTSGQETQYF
>TRBD1|TRBJ2-1|TRBV5-1|.
TGCGCCAGCAGTTCCGGGACAGGGAAGTCTGAGCAGTTCTTC
CASSSGTGKSEQFF
>.|TRBJ1-4|TRBV7-9|.
TGTGCCAGCACCAAACAGGGAACTAATGAAAAACTGTTTTTT
CASTKQGTNEKLFF
>.|TRBJ2-5|TRBV19|.
TGTGCCAGTGCGATTGGTGTTGACCAAGAGACCCAGTACTTC
CASAIGVDQETQYF
>.|TRBJ2-7|TRBV19|.
TGTGCCAGTAGTACCGTTGGGGGGACGGGGCCCTACGAGCAGTACTTC
CASSTVGGTGPYEQYF
>.|TRBJ2-1|TRBV5-1|once
TGCGCCAGCAGCTTTGGAGGGAGCTCCTACAATGAGCAGTTCTTC
CASSFGGSSYNEQFF
>.|TRBJ2-1|TRBV5-5|.
TGTGCCAGCAGCCCACGGACAGCATCCCACAATGAGCAGTTCTTC
CASSPRTASHNEQFF
>.|TRBJ1-2|TRBV7-9|.
TGTGCCAGCAGCTTATTGGGGGCAGGCTATGGCTACACCTTC
CASSLLGAGYGYTF
>.|TRBJ2-2|TRBV12-3/TRBV12-4|.
TGTGCCAGCACCACAACCGGGGAGCTGTTTTTT
CASTTTGELFF
>.|TRBJ1-5|TRBV7-2|.
TGTGCCAGCAGCCTCCTGGCCAGGGGTAGCAATCAGCCCCAGCATTTT
CASSLLARGSNQPQHF
>.|TRBJ1-6|TRBV12-5|many
TGTGCTAGTGGTTTGGTACTGGCAGGTAGTTCCTATAATTCACCCCTCCACTTT
CASGLVLAGSSYNSPLHF
>TRBD2|TRBJ2-1|TRBV10-1|.
TGCGCCAGCAGTGAGTCAAAACTAGCGGACTACAATGAGCAGTTCTTC
CASSESKLADYNEQFF
>.|TRBJ1-5|TRBV28|.
TGTGCCAGCAGTTTTCCAGGGAATAGCAATCAGCCCCAGCATTTT
CASSFPGNSNQPQHF
>.|TRBJ2-7|TRBV7-6|.
TGTGCCAGCAGCCTCACAGACAGCGTCACCTACGAGCAGTACTTC
CASSLTDSVTYEQYF
>.|TRBJ1-3|TRBV7-9|few
TGTGCCAGCAGCCTTAGCTCTGGAAACACCATATATTTT
CASSLSSGNTIYF
>.|TRBJ1-5|TRBV2|.
TGTGCCAGCAAAGCAGGGTCCCAAGGTCAGCCCCAGCATTTT
CASKAGSQGQPQHF
>.|TRBJ1-6|TRBV4-1|.
TGCGCCAGCAGCCAAGAATGGGGAGGGGCCCTCCACTTT
CASSQEWGGALHF
>TRBD2|TRBJ2-1|TRBV11-2|.
TGTGCCAGCAGCTTAGGGCCGAGAACTAGCGTAGTACACAATGAGCAGTTCTTC
CASSLGPRTSVVHNEQFF
>.|TRBJ2-3|TRBV29-1|.
TGCAGCGTTGAATTGGGAGGCGGATATACGCAGTATTTT
CSVELGGGYTQYF
>.|TRBJ1-5|TRBV12-3/TRBV12-4|.
TGTGCCAGCACCAAGACAGGTAATCAGCCCCAGCATTTT
CASTKTGNQPQHF
>TRBD1|TRBJ2-7|TRBV6-5|.
TGTGCCAGCAGTTCCTGGGACAGGGTAGGAACCGAGCAGTACTTC
CASSSWDRVGTEQYF
>.|TRBJ1-2|TRBV19|.
TGTGCCAGTAGTACTCAGACAGAAGCTAACTATGGCTACACCTTC
CASSTQTEANYGYTF
>TRBD1|TRBJ1-1|TRBV29-1|once
TGCAGCGTTGTCAGGGGGCCAGGGAACACTGAAGCTTTCTTT
CSVVRGPGNTEAFF
>TRBD1|TRBJ1-1|TRBV28|.
TGTGCCAGCAGCCCCCGGACAGGGGGAACTGAAGCTTTCTTT
CASSPRTGGTEAFF
>TRBD2|TRBJ2-1|TRBV4-3|many
TGCGCCAGCAGCCATGCAACTAGCGGGAGACGCAATGAGCAGTTCTTC
CASSHATSGRRNEQFF
>TRBD1|TRBJ1-2|TRBV19|.
TGTGCCAGTAGCCTTCCAGGGGGCGGCTATGGCTACACCTTC
CASSLPGGGYGYTF
>.|TRBJ1-2|TRBV7-6|.
TGTGCCAGCAGCTTAGGGGTGGCAGGGGAGGGCTACACCTTC
CASSLGVAGEGYTF
>.|TRBJ1-5|TRBV18|.
TGTGCCAGCTCACATGGGGTGGGATACCCTGAGGGACAATATCCCCAGCATTTT
CASSHGVGYPEGQYPQHF
>.|TRBJ2-3|TRBV3-1/TRBV3-2|.
TGTGCCAGCAGCCAAGGGGCTCCCCTCGGCACAGATACGCAGTATTTT
CASSQGAPLGTDTQYF
>.|TRBJ1-1|TRBV5-1|.
TGCGCCAGCAGCCGGGCCGGGGTGATGGATACTGAAGCTTTCTTT
CASSRAGVMDTEAFF
>TRBD2|TRBJ2-3|TRBV3-1/TRBV3-2|.
TGTGCCAGCAGCCCCAGCGGGAGTCGAGCAGATACGCAGTATTTT
CASSPSGSRADTQYF
>.|TRBJ2-1|TRBV7-6|.
TGTGCCAGCAGCTCCAGGGAGGTAAATGAGCAGTTCTTC
CASSSREVNEQFF
>.|TRBJ1-5|TRBV7-9|.
TGTGCCAGCAGCCAGGGTGAGCAGATGAATCAGCCCCAGCATTTT
CASSQGEQMNQPQHF
>TRBD2|TRBJ2-7|TRBV7-2|.
TGTGCCAGCAGTTTCAGCGGGAACTCCTACGAGCAGTACTTC
CASSFSGNSYEQYF
>TRBD1|TRBJ1-2|TRBV19|.
TGTGCCAGTAGTATTGACAGGGGCGACTATGGCTACACCTTC
CASSIDRGDYGYTF
>TRBD1|TRBJ1-2|TRBV19|.
TGTGCCAGTACCCCCGGGACAGGGGGCTGGGTAGGCTACACCTTC
CASTPGTGGWVGYTF
>.|TRBJ1-2|TRBV7-9|.
TGTGCCAGCAGCTTAGGAGGCAGCGTTTCGGGCTACACCTTC
CASSLGGSVSGYTF
>.|TRBJ1-4|TRBV5-6|.
TGTGCCAGCAGCTTGGTTTCAGGGGAAGCCACAAAACTGTTTTTT
CASSLVSGEATKLFF
>TRBD1|TRBJ1-4|TRBV3-1/TRBV3-2|once
TGTGCCAGCAGCCAAGCTACCGGGACAGGGGGCGTGCATGAAAAACTGTTTTTT
CASSQATGTGGVHEKLFF